Listed below are T cell receptor beta chains from one sample, sequenced in a study of beta chain features in type 1 diabetes. Only in-frame clones appear in the TCRdb table, and some are missing; sequencing was by immunoSEQ multiplex PCR. The sample contains more than 200,000 clones, about a sixth of which appear only once. The material sequenced was naive CD4+ T cells from blood. The receptors were gathered from a man younger than 45 with type 1 diabetes. Both conserved end residues are part of each CDR3. Fields, in order: CDR3 length, V gene, clone size, J gene, D gene, CDR3 DNA, CDR3 protein. A D gene is named only where the DNA matches it firmly. Only some rows state a clone size, as once, few, many or a class for expanded clones.

length: 16; V: TRBV28; size: -; J: TRBJ1-2; D: -; DNA: TGTGCCAGCAGTTTGGTGGTGTCGGCAATCGGCTATGGCTACACCTTC; CDR3: CASSLVVSAIGYGYTF
length: 14; V: TRBV25-1; size: few; J: TRBJ2-7; D: TRBD1; DNA: TGTGCCAGCGCCGACAGGGGGCATTCCTACGAGCAGTACTTC; CDR3: CASADRGHSYEQYF
length: 13; V: TRBV7-8; size: few; J: TRBJ2-7; D: -; DNA: TGTGCCAGCAGCTTAGTTCGGCTCTACGAGCAGTACTTC; CDR3: CASSLVRLYEQYF
length: 15; V: TRBV7-3; size: -; J: TRBJ1-1; D: -; DNA: TGTGCCAGCAGCCCCCTATCCAGGTCGAGAGCTGAAGCTTTCTTT; CDR3: CASSPLSRSRAEAFF
length: 14; V: TRBV13; size: -; J: TRBJ2-7; D: TRBD2; DNA: TGTGCCAGCAGCTTTAGCGGGAGCTCCTACGAGCAGTACTTC; CDR3: CASSFSGSSYEQYF
length: 15; V: TRBV14; size: -; J: TRBJ2-1; D: -; DNA: TGTGCCAGCAGCCAGCCGGGACGGGGAACCGATGAGCAGTTCTTC; CDR3: CASSQPGRGTDEQFF
length: 15; V: TRBV5-4; size: few; J: TRBJ2-1; D: -; DNA: TGTGCCAGCAGCTCCAAGAGGGACTTCCACAATGAGCAGTTCTTC; CDR3: CASSSKRDFHNEQFF
length: 11; V: TRBV27; size: few; J: TRBJ2-7; D: -; DNA: TGTGCCAGCAGTTACATGGGTGAGCAGTACTTC; CDR3: CASSYMGEQYF
length: 15; V: TRBV29-1; size: -; J: TRBJ1-1; D: TRBD1; DNA: TGCAGCGCATCAGGGGGCCAAGTAAAGAACACTGAAGCTTTCTTT; CDR3: CSASGGQVKNTEAFF
length: 15; V: TRBV29-1; size: few; J: TRBJ2-1; D: -; DNA: TGCAGCGTTGTGCCGTCCGGGAGCTCCTACAATGAGCAGTTCTTC; CDR3: CSVVPSGSSYNEQFF
length: 13; V: TRBV25-1; size: -; J: TRBJ1-4; D: -; DNA: TGTGCCAGCAGAGACAGGATCGATGAAAAACTGTTTTTT; CDR3: CASRDRIDEKLFF
length: 12; V: TRBV27; size: few; J: TRBJ2-3; D: -; DNA: TGTGCCAGCAGACAGAGCACAGATACGCAGTATTTT; CDR3: CASRQSTDTQYF
length: 14; V: TRBV15; size: -; J: TRBJ2-3; D: -; DNA: TGTGCCACCATGGCAGGGGTTAGCACAGATACGCAGTATTTT; CDR3: CATMAGVSTDTQYF
length: 16; V: TRBV23-1; size: -; J: TRBJ2-6; D: -; DNA: TGCGCCAGCAGCCGGGACCCAACCTCTGGGGCCAACGTCCTGACTTTC; CDR3: CASSRDPTSGANVLTF
length: 13; V: TRBV7-2; size: -; J: TRBJ2-7; D: -; DNA: TGTGCCAGCAGCTTTAGAGGTTTTGGAGAGCAGTACTTC; CDR3: CASSFRGFGEQYF
length: 12; V: TRBV5-1; size: -; J: TRBJ2-7; D: -; DNA: TGCGCCAGCAGCTTGTCTATGGACGAGCAGTACTTC; CDR3: CASSLSMDEQYF
length: 12; V: TRBV10-3; size: few; J: TRBJ2-2; D: -; DNA: TGTGCCATCAGCCAATTTACCGGGGAGCTGTTTTTT; CDR3: CAISQFTGELFF
length: 14; V: TRBV25-1; size: few; J: TRBJ2-5; D: -; DNA: TGTGCCAGCAGTGAATCCGGGACTCGGGAGACCCAGTACTTC; CDR3: CASSESGTRETQYF
length: 15; V: TRBV7-9; size: -; J: TRBJ1-3; D: TRBD1; DNA: TGTGCCAGCAGCTCCCCGACACAGGGGGGAAACACCATATATTTT; CDR3: CASSSPTQGGNTIYF
length: 13; V: TRBV9; size: few; J: TRBJ2-1; D: -; DNA: TGTGCCAGCTCCATTAGCTCCTACAATGAGCAGTTCTTC; CDR3: CASSISSYNEQFF
length: 12; V: TRBV7-3; size: -; J: TRBJ2-3; D: -; DNA: TGTGCCAGCAGCTCCCTAACAGATACGCAGTATTTT; CDR3: CASSSLTDTQYF
length: 13; V: TRBV29-1; size: few; J: TRBJ2-7; D: -; DNA: TGCAGCGCCGCCTCGGGGGTCACGTACGAGCAGTACTTC; CDR3: CSAASGVTYEQYF
length: 15; V: TRBV25-1; size: -; J: TRBJ2-5; D: TRBD2; DNA: TGTGCCAGCAGTGAGACTAGCGGGACGGGAGAGACCCAGTACTTC; CDR3: CASSETSGTGETQYF
length: 17; V: TRBV5-1; size: -; J: TRBJ2-3; D: TRBD2; DNA: TGCGCCAGCAGCTTACCGGGACTAGCGGGCCACACAGATACGCAGTATTTT; CDR3: CASSLPGLAGHTDTQYF
length: 15; V: TRBV4-3; size: -; J: TRBJ2-1; D: -; DNA: TGCGCCAGCAGCCAAAGATCAGCGGCCTACAATGAGCAGTTCTTC; CDR3: CASSQRSAAYNEQFF